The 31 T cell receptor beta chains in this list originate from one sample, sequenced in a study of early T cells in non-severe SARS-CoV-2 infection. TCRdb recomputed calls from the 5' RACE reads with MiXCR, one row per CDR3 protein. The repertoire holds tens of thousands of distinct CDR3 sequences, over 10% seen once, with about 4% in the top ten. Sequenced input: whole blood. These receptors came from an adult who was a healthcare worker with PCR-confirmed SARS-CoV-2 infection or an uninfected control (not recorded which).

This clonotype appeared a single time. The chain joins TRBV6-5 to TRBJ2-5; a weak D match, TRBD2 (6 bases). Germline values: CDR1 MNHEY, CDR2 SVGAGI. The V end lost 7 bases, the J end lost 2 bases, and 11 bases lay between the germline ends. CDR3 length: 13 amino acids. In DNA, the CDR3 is TGTGCCAGCACCCCGGGACTTCAAGAGACCCAGTACTTC. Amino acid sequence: CASTPGLQETQYF.

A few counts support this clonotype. In DNA, the CDR3 is TGCGCCAGCAGTCTGGCCGGGACCCTGGGCTCCGAGCAGTACTTC. Translating it yields CASSLAGTLGSEQYF. The chain combines TRBV10-2 with TRBJ2-7, with D perhaps given as TRBD1 or TRBD2 (5 bases each). The germline gives CDR1 WSHSY, CDR2 SAAADI. With 5 bases removed from V and 6 bases from J, the gap between germline ends came to 20 bases. The CDR3 has 15 residues.

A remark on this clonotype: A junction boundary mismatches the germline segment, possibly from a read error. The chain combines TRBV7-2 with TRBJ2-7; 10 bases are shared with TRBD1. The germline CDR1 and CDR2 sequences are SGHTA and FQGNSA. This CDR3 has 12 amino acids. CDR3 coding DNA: TGTGCCAGCAGCCTCCGACAGGGGGCGTCCTCCTTC. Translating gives CASSLRQGASSF.

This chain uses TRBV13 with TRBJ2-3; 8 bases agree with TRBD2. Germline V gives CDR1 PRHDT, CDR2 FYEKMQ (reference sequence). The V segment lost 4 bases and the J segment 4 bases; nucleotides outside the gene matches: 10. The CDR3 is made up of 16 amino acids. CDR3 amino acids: CASSSLGAGVPDTQYF. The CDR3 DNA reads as TGTGCCAGCAGCTCTCTCGGAGCGGGGGTACCAGATACGCAGTATTTT.

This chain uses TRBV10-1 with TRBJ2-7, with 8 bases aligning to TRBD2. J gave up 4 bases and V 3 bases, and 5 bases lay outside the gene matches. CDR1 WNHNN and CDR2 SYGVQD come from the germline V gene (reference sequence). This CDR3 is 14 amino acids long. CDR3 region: CASSEELAVYEQYF. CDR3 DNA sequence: TGCGCCAGCAGTGAAGAACTAGCGGTGTACGAGCAGTACTTC.

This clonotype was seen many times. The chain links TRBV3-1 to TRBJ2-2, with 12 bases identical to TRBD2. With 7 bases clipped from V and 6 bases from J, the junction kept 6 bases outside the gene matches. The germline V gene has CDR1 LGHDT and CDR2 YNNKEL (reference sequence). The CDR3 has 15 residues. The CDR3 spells CASTRTSGASGELFF. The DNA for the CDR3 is TGTGCCAGCACCCGGACTAGCGGGGCGTCCGGGGAGCTGTTTTTT.

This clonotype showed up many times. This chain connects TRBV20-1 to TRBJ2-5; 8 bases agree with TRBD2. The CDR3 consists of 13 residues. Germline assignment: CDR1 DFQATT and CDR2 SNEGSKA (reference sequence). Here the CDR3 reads CSWKRGSGETQYF. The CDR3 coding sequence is TGCAGCTGGAAGCGGGGGAGTGGGGAGACCCAGTACTTC.

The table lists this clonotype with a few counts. This CDR3 is CASSLGDRIYNEQFF. In nucleotides, the CDR3 is TGTGCCAGCAGCTTGGGGGACAGAATCTACAATGAGCAGTTCTTC. V is TRBV11-2 and J is TRBJ2-1, with 7 bases fitting TRBD1. The length of the CDR3 is 15 residues. CDR1 and CDR2 from the germline V gene are SGHAT and FQNNGV. V shed 3 bases and J 3 bases; nucleotides not matched to a gene: 5.

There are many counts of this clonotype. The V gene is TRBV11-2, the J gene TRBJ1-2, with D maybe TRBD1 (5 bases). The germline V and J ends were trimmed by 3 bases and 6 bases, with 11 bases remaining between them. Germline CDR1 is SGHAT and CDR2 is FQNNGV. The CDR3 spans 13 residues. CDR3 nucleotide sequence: TGTGCCAGCAGCTTGGGGACGGGGGATGGCTACACCTTC. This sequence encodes CASSLGTGDGYTF.

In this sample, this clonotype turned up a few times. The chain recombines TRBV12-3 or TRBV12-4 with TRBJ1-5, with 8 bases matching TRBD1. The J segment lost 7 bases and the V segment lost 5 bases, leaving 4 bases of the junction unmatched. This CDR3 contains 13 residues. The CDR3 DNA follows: TGTGCCAGCAGTCTACAGGGGGAACAGCCCCAGCATTTT. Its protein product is CASSLQGEQPQHF.

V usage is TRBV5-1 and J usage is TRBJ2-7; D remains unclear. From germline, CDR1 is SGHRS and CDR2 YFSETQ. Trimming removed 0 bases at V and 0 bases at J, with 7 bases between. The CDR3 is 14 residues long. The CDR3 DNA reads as TGCGCCAGCAGCTTGGACATGAGCTCCTACGAGCAGTACTTC. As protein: CASSLDMSSYEQYF.

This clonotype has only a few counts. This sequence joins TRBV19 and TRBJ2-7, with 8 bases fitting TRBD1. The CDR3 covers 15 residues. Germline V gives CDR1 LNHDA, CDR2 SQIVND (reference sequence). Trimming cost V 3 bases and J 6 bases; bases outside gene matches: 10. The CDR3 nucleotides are TGTGCCAGTAGTATCCCCCGGGGCAGGGGGCTCGAGCAGTACTTC. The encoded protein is CASSIPRGRGLEQYF.

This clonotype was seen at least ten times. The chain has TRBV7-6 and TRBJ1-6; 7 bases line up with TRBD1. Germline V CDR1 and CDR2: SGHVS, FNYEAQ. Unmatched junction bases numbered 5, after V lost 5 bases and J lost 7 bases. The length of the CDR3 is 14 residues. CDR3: CASSLRDRNSPLHF. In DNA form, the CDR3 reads TGTGCCAGCAGCCTCCGGGACAGAAATTCACCCCTCCACTTT.

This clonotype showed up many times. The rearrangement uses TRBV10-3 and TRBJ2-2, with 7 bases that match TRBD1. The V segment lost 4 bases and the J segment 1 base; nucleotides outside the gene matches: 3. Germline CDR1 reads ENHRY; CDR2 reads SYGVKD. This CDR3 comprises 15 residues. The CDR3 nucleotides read TGTGCCATCAGTGTAAGGACAGGGAACACCGGGGAGCTGTTTTTT. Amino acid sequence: CAISVRTGNTGELFF.

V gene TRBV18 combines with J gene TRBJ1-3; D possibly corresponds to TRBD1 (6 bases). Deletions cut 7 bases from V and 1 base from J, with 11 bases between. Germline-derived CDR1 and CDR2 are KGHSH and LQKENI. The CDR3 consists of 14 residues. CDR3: CASFQDRSGNTIYF. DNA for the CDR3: TGTGCCAGCTTCCAGGACAGATCTGGAAACACCATATATTTT.

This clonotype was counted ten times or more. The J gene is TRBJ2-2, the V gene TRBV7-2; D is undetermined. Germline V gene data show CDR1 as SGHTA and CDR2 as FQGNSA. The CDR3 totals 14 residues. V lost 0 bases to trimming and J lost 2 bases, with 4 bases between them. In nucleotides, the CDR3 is TGTGCCAGCAGCTTAGCGTACAACACCGGGGAGCTGTTTTTT. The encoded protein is CASSLAYNTGELFF.

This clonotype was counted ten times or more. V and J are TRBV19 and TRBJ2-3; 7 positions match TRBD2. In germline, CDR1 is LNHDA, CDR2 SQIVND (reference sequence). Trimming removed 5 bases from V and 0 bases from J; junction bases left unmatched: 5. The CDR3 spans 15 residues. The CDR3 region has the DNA TGTGCCAGTAGTGACGGGGGACTAAGCACAGATACGCAGTATTTT. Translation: CASSDGGLSTDTQYF. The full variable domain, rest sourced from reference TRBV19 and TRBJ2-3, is DGGITQSPKYLFRKEGQNVTLSCEQNLNHDAMYWYRQDPGQGLRLIYYSQIVNDFQKGDIAEGYSVSREKKESFPLTVTSAQKNPTAFYLCASSDGGLSTDTQYFGPGTRLTVL.

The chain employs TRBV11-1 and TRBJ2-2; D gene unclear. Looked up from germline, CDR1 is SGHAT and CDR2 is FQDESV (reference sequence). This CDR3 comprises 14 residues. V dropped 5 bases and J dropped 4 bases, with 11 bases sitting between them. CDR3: CASSLLEITGELFF. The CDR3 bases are TGTGCCAGCAGCCTCTTAGAGATCACCGGGGAGCTGTTTTTT.

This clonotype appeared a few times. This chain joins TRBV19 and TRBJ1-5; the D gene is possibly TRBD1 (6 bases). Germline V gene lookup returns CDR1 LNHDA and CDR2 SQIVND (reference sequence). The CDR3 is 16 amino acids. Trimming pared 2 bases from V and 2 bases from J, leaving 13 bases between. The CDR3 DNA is TGTGCCAGTAGTATACGGGGGGCCTACGGCAATCAGCCCCAGCATTTT. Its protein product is CASSIRGAYGNQPQHF.

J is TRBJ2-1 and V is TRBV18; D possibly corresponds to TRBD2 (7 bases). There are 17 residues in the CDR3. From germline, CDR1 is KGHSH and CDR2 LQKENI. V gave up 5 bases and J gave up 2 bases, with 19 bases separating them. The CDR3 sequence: CASSSLAPGGTYNEQFF. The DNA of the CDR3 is TGTGCCAGCTCATCTCTCGCACCGGGGGGCACCTACAATGAGCAGTTCTTC.

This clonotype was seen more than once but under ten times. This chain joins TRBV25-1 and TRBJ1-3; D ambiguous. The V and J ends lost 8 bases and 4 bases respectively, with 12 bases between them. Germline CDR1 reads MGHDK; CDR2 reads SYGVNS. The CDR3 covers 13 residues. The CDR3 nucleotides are TGTGCCAGCCACCCCCCCGTAGGAAACACCATATATTTT. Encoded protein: CASHPPVGNTIYF.

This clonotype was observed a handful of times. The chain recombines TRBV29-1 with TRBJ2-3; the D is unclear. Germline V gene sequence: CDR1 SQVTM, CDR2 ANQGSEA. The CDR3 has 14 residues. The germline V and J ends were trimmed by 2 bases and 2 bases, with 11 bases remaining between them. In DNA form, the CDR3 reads TGCAGCGTTGAAATGGAGCTTTCCACAGATACGCAGTATTTT. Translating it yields CSVEMELSTDTQYF.

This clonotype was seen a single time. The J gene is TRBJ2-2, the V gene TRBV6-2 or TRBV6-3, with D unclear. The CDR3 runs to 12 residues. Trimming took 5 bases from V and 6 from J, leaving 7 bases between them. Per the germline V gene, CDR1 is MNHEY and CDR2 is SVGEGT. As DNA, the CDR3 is TGTGCCAGCAGTCAGTGGGCCGGGGAGCTGTTTTTT. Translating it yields CASSQWAGELFF.

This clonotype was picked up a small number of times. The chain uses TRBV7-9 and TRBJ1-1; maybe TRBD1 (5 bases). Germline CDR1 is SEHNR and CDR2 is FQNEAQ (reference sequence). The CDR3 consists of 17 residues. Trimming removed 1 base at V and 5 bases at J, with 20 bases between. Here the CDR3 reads CASSLEVQGAMRTEAFF. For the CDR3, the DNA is TGTGCCAGCAGCTTAGAAGTCCAGGGCGCGATGAGGACTGAAGCTTTCTTT.

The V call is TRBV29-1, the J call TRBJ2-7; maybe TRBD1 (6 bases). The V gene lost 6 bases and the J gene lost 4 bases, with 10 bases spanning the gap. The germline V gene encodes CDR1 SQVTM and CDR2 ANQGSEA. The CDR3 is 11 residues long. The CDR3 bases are TGCAGCGTGAGGGACAATTACGAGCAGTACTTC. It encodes CSVRDNYEQYF.

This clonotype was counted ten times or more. The CDR3 spells CASSDLGYQPQHF. The CDR3, as DNA: TGTGCCAGCAGTGATTTAGGATACCAGCCCCAGCATTTT. The chain has TRBV6-1 and TRBJ1-5; D unclear. V shed 3 bases and J shed 7 bases, with 10 bases lying between them. CDR3 length: 13 amino acids. CDR1 and CDR2 from the germline V gene are MNHNS and SASEGT.

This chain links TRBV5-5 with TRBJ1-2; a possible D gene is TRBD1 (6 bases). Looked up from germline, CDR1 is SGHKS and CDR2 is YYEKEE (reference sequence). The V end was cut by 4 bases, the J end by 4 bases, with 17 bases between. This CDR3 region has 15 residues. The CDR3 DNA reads TGTGCCAGCAGCACTAACGCCGGGACACCCTATGGCTACACCTTC. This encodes CASSTNAGTPYGYTF.

For the CDR3, the DNA is TGTGCCAGCAGCTTAGACCCGGGGGGCAATCAGCCCCAGCATTTT. It codes for CASSLDPGGNQPQHF. The chain joins TRBV11-2 to TRBJ1-5; maybe TRBD1 (5 bases). Trimming left V 0 bases short and J 2 bases short, with 8 bases between. The germline CDR1 and CDR2 sequences are SGHAT and FQNNGV. The CDR3 consists of 15 residues.

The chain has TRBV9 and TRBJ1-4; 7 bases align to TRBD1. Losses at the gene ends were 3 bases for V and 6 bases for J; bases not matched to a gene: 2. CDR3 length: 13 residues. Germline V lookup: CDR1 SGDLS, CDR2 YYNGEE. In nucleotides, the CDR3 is TGTGCCAGCAGCGAGGGGACAGATGAAAAACTGTTTTTT. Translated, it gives CASSEGTDEKLFF.

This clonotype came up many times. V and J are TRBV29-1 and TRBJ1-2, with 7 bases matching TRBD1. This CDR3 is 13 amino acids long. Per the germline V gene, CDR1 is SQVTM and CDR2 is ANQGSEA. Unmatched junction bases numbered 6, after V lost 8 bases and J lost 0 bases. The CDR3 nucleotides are TGCAGCACCTACAGGGGCGCTAACTATGGCTACACCTTC. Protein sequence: CSTYRGANYGYTF.

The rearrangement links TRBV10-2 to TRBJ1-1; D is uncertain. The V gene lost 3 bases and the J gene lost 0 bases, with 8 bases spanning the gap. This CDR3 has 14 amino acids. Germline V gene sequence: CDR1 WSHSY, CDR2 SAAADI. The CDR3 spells CASSDQLMNTEAFF. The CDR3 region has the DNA TGCGCCAGCAGTGATCAGTTAATGAACACTGAAGCTTTCTTT.